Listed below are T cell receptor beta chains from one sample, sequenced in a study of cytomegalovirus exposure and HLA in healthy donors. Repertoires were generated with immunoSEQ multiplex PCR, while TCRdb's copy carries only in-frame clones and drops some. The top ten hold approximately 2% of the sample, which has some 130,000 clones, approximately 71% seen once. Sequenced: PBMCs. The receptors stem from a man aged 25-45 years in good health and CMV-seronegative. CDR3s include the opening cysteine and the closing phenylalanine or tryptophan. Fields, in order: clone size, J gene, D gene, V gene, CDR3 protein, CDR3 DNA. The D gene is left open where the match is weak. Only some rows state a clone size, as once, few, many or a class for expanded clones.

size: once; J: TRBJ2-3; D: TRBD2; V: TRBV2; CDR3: CASSEELAGGRDTQYF; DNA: TGTGCCAGCAGTGAGGAACTAGCGGGAGGTAGAGATACGCAGTATTTT
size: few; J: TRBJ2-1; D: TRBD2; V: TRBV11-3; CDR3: CASSLDLAGYNEQFF; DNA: TGTGCCAGCAGCTTAGATCTAGCGGGCTACAATGAGCAGTTCTTC
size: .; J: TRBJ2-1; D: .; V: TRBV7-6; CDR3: CASSARTPHEQFF; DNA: TGTGCCAGCAGCGCGAGAACGCCGCATGAGCAGTTCTTC
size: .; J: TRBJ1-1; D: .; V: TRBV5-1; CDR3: CASSLVGGVYVEAFF; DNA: TGCGCCAGCAGCTTGGTGGGGGGGGTCTATGTTGAAGCTTTCTTT
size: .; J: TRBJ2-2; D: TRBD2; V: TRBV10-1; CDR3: CASSEVWLAVTGELFF; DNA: TGCGCCAGCAGTGAGGTATGGCTAGCGGTAACCGGGGAGCTGTTTTTT
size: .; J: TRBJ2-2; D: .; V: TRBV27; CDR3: CASSHETQTGELFF; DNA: TGTGCCAGCAGCCACGAAACACAAACCGGGGAGCTGTTTTTT
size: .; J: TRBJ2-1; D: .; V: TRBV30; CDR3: CAWSEQGGWIFGQFF; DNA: TGTGCCTGGAGTGAACAGGGAGGGTGGATTTTCGGCCAGTTCTTC
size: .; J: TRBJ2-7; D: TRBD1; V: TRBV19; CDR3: CASSTGTVTYEQYF; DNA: TGTGCCAGTAGTACCGGGACAGTCACCTACGAGCAGTACTTC
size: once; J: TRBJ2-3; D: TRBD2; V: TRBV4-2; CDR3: CASSQEKLAGPDTQYF; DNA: TGTGCCAGCAGCCAAGAGAAACTAGCGGGACCAGATACGCAGTATTTT
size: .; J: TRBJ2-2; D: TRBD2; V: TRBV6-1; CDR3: CASSEAWGGKYTGELFF; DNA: TGTGCCAGCAGTGAAGCGTGGGGGGGGAAGTACACCGGGGAGCTGTTTTTT
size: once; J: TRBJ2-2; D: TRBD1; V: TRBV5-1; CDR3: CASSLGQGKGAGELFF; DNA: TGCGCCAGCAGCTTAGGACAGGGGAAGGGTGCCGGGGAGCTGTTTTTT
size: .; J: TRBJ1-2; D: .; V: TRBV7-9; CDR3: CASSTPGSQVNYGYTF; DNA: TGTGCCAGCAGCACTCCCGGGAGCCAAGTTAACTATGGCTACACCTTC
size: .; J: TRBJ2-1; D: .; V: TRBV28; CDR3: CASSFPGGGADSNEQFF; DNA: TGTGCCAGCAGTTTTCCCGGTGGGGGCGCGGACTCCAATGAGCAGTTCTTC
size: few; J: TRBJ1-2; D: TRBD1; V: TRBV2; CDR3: CASSEEAGGDMRGYTF; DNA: TGTGCCAGCAGTGAAGAGGCAGGGGGCGACATGCGGGGCTACACCTTC
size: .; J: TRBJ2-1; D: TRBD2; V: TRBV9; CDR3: CASSVENSGSLDEQFF; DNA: TGTGCCAGCAGCGTAGAGAATAGCGGGAGCCTAGATGAGCAGTTCTTC
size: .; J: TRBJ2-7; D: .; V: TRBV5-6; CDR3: CASSLAFESREYF; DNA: TGTGCCAGCAGCTTGGCCTTCGAATCGCGAGAGTACTTC
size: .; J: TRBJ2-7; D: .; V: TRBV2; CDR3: CASNLEGGKFYEQYF; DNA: TGTGCCAGCAATTTAGAGGGAGGCAAGTTCTACGAGCAGTACTTC
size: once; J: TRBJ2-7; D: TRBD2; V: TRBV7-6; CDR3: CASSLVGGTVSEQYF; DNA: TGTGCCAGCAGCTTAGTGGGAGGGACGGTTAGCGAGCAGTACTTC
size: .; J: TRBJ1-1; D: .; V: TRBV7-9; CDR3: CASSLGAGASTEAFF; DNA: TGTGCCAGCAGCTTAGGGGCAGGGGCCAGCACTGAAGCTTTCTTT
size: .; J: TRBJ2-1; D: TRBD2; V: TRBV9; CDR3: CASSVDGGSSLNEQFF; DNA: TGTGCCAGCAGCGTAGATGGCGGGAGCTCACTCAATGAGCAGTTCTTC
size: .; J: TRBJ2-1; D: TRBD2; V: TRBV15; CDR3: CATSRGTSGMNEQFF; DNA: TGTGCCACCAGCAGGGGGACTAGCGGGATGAATGAGCAGTTCTTC
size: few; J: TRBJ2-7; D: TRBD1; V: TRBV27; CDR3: CASSQPGQGSYEQYF; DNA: TGTGCCAGCAGTCAACCGGGACAGGGATCCTACGAGCAGTACTTC
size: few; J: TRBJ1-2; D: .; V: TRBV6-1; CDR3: CASSEWFAGTGYTF; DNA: TGTGCCAGCAGTGAATGGTTTGCGGGGACTGGCTACACCTTC